The 7 T cell receptor beta chains presented below share a single source sample, sequenced in a study of spatial heterogeneity in lung cancer. TCRdb passed the 5' RACE reads through MiXCR, listing each CDR3 protein once. The profile covers around 110,000 distinct CDR3 sequences, with 10% to 15% appearing a single time and approximately 16% taken by the ten largest. Indicated time point: blood at routine non-recurrence follow-up after resection. Without sorting, whole RNA was sequenced from tumor, nontumor lung or frozen PBMC. Sequencing was performed on PBMCs, taken at follow-up. These TCRs come from a male donor with early-stage non-small cell lung cancer.

The genes are TRBV18 and TRBJ1-4; 7 bases are shared with TRBD1. V gave up 1 base and J gave up 7 bases; unmatched junction bases: 12. The germline CDR1 and CDR2 sequences are KGHSH and LQKENI. This CDR3 has 17 amino acids. CDR3 sequence: CASSPLGLGDRGEKLFF. In nucleotides, the CDR3 is TGTGCCAGCTCACCACTGGGACTAGGGGACAGAGGTGAAAAACTGTTTTTT.

The CDR3 DNA reads as TGTGCCAGCAGCTTAGCTCACCCGGCGAGTTGGATCCAAGAGACCCAGTACTTC. Residues: CASSLAHPASWIQETQYF. The chain carries TRBV11-3 and TRBJ2-5; no firm D call. The V and J ends lost 1 base and 1 base respectively, with 19 bases between them. The germline gives CDR1 SGHNT, CDR2 YENEEA. This CDR3 spans 18 amino acids. Full variable domain (rest looked up from reference TRBV11-3 and TRBJ2-5): EAGVVQSPRYKIIEKKQPVAFWCNPISGHNTLYWYLQNLGQGPELLIRYENEEAVDDSQLPKDRFSAERLKGVDSTLKIQPAELGDSAVYLCASSLAHPASWIQETQYFGPGTRLLVL.

This clonotype was observed at least ten times. The chain combines TRBV7-9 with TRBJ2-3; D uncertain. CDR1 and CDR2 from the germline V gene are SEHNR and FQNEAQ (reference sequence). This CDR3 contains 15 residues. Trimming shortened V by 0 bases and J by 2 bases, and 9 bases separated the two germline ends. The CDR3: CASSLATPYTDTQYF. The CDR3 DNA is TGTGCCAGCAGCTTAGCCACCCCTTACACAGATACGCAGTATTTT.

This clonotype has at least ten counts. The chain recombines TRBV3-1 with TRBJ2-1; D possibly corresponds to TRBD1 (6 bases). The CDR3 spans 14 residues. Germline V CDR1 and CDR2: LGHDT, YNNKEL (reference sequence). Trimming took 3 bases from V and 6 from J, leaving 12 bases between them. The CDR3 region is CASSQRDTTNEQFF. Written as DNA, the CDR3 is TGTGCCAGCAGCCAGAGGGACACAACCAATGAGCAGTTCTTC.

Ten or more counts support this clonotype. V usage is TRBV4-3 and J usage is TRBJ1-1; 11 nucleotides agree with TRBD1. Germline CDR1 and CDR2: LGHNA and YSLEER. Trimming at V came to 4 bases and at J to 5 bases, leaving 6 bases not matched to a gene. CDR3 length: 15 residues. The CDR3 spells CASSPGTGGGTEAFF. In nucleotides, the CDR3 is TGCGCCAGCAGCCCAGGGACAGGGGGGGGAACTGAAGCTTTCTTT.

This clonotype showed up just a few times. The chain has TRBV20-1 and TRBJ2-5; 9 bases are a match to TRBD1. V gave up 4 bases and J gave up 5 bases; unmatched junction bases: 11. This CDR3 region has 15 residues. Germline CDR1 DFQATT, CDR2 SNEGSKA (reference sequence). The CDR3 here is CSATPSQGAWETQYF. DNA for the CDR3: TGCAGTGCTACGCCGTCACAGGGGGCCTGGGAGACCCAGTACTTC.

This clonotype came up a few times. The chain employs TRBV7-2 and TRBJ1-6; no reliable D call. Trimming stripped 2 bases from V and 9 bases from J, with 5 bases between. Germline CDR1 and CDR2: SGHTA and FQGNSA. The CDR3 has 12 amino acids. For the CDR3, the DNA is TGTGCCAGCAGCTTAACCCTTTCACCCCTCCACTTT. It specifies CASSLTLSPLHF.